This is a list of T cell receptor beta chains from one sample in a study of T cell responses to AZD1222 COVID-19 vaccine. Assay: immunoSEQ multiplex PCR; the TCRdb copy retains only in-frame clones and omits some. The top ten clones hold roughly 1% of a sample with about 180,000 clones, just under 95% of them seen once. The material was peripheral blood, obtained 28 days after the second dose of the MenACWY control vaccine. The source of these receptors is an adult who received the MenACWY meningococcal vaccine as a control. The conserved cysteine and the conserved F or W are not part of the CDR3 here.

v_call cdr3_aa
TRBV7-3 ASSMDGPGTGQPQH
TRBV6-5 ASSTGQYNSPLH
TRBV5-1 ASSLLQGAATEAF
TRBV10-3 AISESVGQGRGYT
TRBV6-4 ASSPRPSETQY
TRBV28 ASSFRAPPQQY
TRBV3-1/TRBV3-2 ASSLWADTQY
TRBV10-3 AISEGMDSPLH
TRBV5-6 ASSLGGQLLSYEQY
TRBV19 ASSQLAGGHLQETQY
TRBV27 ASSKGPQPYEQY
TRBV9 ASSPSNFIYGYT
TRBV2 ASSRPGTGAHEKLF
TRBV28 ASRPTGFNYGYT
TRBV9 ASSADSSYNEQF
TRBV28 ASSLSSLGGTQY
TRBV30 AWSYLNYGYT
TRBV29-1 SVEVGGTEAF
TRBV6-5 ASTASGTSGLEQF
TRBV4-3 ASSPVAGGSEAF
TRBV7-3 ASSPGGLRGANEQF
TRBV3-1/TRBV3-2 ASSLLGGAGSGELF
TRBV6-5 ASGFAAYGYT
TRBV6-5 ASSFGYEQY
TRBV2 ASRETSGGHKNYEQY
TRBV5-5 ASSLARDYEQY
TRBV6-2/TRBV6-3 ASSYLQRNQPQH
TRBV3-1/TRBV3-2 ASSLYRGNYGYT
TRBV2 ATTRGLQETQY
TRBV19 ASSETGNQPQH
TRBV2 ASRTWTGPNEKLF
TRBV5-1 ASSLQPSGGTDTQY
TRBV6-1 ASSEGTGSLVTNEKLF
TRBV19 ASSILGNSGNTIY
TRBV12-3/TRBV12-4 ASSWRERQF
TRBV3-1/TRBV3-2 ASSQVAGQGYGYT
TRBV5-1 ASSHTGEKGNTIY
TRBV6-2/TRBV6-3 ASSYSATEYEQY
TRBV28 ASSLQHTEAF
TRBV30 AWIPVGGRAYGYT
TRBV9 ASSVGGGYSGNTIY
TRBV7-2 ASSLRWDRIPTEAF
TRBV6-1 ASSEREGSSYNSPLH
TRBV7-9 ASSLGAGFEAF
TRBV6-1 ASSGNRGLSGNTIY